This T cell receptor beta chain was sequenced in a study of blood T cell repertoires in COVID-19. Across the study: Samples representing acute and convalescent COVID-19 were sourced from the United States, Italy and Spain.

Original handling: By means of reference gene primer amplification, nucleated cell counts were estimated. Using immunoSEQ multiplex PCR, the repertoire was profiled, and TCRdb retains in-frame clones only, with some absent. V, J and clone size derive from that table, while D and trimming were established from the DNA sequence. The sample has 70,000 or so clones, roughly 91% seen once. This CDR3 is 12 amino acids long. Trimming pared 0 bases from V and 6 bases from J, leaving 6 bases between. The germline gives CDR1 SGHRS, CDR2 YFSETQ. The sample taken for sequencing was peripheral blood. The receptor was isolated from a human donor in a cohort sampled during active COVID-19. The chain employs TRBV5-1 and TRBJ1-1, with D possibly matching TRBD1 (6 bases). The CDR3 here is CASSLEGAEAFF. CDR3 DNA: TGCGCCAGCAGCTTGGAGGGGGCTGAAGCTTTCTTT.